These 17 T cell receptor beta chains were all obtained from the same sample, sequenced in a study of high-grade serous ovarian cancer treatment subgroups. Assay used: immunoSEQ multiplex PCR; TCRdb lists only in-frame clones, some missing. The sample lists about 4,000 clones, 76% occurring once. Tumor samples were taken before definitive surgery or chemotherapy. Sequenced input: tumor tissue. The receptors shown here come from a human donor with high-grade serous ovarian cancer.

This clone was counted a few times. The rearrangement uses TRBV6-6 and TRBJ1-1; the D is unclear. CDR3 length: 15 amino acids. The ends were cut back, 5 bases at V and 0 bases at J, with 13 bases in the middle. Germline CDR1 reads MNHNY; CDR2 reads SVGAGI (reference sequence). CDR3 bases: TGTGCCAGCAGTCCGAACCCTCAAATGAACACTGAAGCTTTCTTT. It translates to CASSPNPQMNTEAFF.

The CDR3 loop is CASSGQGSNQPQHF. Written as DNA, the CDR3 is TGTGCCAGCAGCGGACAGGGGAGCAATCAGCCCCAGCATTTT. This sequence joins TRBV7-2 and TRBJ1-5; 9 nucleotides line up with TRBD1. V shed 5 bases and J 1 base; nucleotides not matched to a gene: 0. The CDR3 has 14 residues. Germline CDR1 and CDR2: SGHTA and FQGNSA.

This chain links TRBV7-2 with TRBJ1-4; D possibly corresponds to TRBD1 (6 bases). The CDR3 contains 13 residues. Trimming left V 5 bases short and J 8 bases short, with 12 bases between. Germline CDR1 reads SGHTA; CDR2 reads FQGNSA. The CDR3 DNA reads TGTGCCAGCAGCCCCTACGACAGGGAAAAACTGTTTTTT. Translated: CASSPYDREKLFF.

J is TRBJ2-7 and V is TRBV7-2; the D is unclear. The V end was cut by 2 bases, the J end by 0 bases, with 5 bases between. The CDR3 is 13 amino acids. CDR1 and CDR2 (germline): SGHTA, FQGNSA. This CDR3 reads CASSLKFSYEQYF. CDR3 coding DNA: TGTGCCAGCAGCTTAAAGTTCTCCTACGAGCAGTACTTC.

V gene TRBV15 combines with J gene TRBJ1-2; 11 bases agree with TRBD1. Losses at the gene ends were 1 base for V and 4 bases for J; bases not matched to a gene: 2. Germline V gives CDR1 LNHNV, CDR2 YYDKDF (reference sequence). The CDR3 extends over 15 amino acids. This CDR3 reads CATSRAGTGGYGYTF. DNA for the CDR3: TGTGCCACCAGCAGAGCCGGGACAGGGGGCTATGGCTACACCTTC.

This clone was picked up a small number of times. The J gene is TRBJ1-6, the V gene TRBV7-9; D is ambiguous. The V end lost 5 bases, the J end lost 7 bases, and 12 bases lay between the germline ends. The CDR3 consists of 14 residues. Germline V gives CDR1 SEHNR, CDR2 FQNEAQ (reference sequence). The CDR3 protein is CASSPEGGNSPLHF. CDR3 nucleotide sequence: TGTGCCAGCAGCCCGGAGGGAGGAAATTCACCCCTCCACTTT.

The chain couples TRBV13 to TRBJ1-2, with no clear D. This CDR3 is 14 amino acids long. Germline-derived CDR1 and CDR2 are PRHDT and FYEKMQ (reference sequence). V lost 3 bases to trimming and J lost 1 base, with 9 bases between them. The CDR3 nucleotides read TGTGCCAGCAGCTTCCTCTTGAGTAACTATGGCTACACCTTC. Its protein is CASSFLLSNYGYTF.

The CDR3 DNA reads as TGTGCCAGCATCGAGACCAGGGGGGGCTCCTACGAGCAGTACTTC. It specifies CASIETRGGSYEQYF. The V gene is TRBV21-1, the J gene TRBJ2-5. With the DNA end fitting TRBJ2-7 better, the J assignment may be wrong. TRBV21-1 corresponds to a pseudogene. The CDR3 has 15 amino acids.

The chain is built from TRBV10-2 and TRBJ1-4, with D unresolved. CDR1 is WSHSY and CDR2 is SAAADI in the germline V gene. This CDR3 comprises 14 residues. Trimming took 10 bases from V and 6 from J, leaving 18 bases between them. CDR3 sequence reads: CATKRLGYDEKLFF. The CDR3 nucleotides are TGCGCCACCAAGAGATTAGGGTACGATGAAAAACTGTTTTTT.

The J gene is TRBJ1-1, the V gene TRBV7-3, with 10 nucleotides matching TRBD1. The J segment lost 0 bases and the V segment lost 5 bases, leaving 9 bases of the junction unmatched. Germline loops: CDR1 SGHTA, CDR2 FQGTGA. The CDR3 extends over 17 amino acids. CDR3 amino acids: CASSPGQGSGMNTEAFF. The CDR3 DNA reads TGTGCCAGCAGCCCGGGACAGGGGAGCGGGATGAACACTGAAGCTTTCTTT. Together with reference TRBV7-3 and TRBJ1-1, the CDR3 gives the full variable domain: GAGVSQTPSNKVTEKGKYVELRCDPISGHTALYWYRQSLGQGPEFLIYFQGTGAADDSGLPNDRFFAVRPEGSVSTLKIQRTERGDSAVYLCASSPGQGSGMNTEAFFGQGTRLTVV.

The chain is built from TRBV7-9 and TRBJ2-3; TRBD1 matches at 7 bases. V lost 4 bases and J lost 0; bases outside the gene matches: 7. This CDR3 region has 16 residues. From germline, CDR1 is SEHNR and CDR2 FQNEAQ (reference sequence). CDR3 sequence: CASSSLLTGSTDTQYF. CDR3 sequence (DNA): TGTGCCAGCAGCTCACTCCTGACAGGGAGCACAGATACGCAGTATTTT.

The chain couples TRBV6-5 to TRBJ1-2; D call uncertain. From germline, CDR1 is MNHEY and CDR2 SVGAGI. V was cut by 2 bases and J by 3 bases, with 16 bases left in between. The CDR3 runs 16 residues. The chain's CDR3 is CASSYRGRGPHYGYTF. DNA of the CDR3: TGTGCCAGCAGTTACCGAGGGAGAGGGCCCCACTATGGCTACACCTTC.

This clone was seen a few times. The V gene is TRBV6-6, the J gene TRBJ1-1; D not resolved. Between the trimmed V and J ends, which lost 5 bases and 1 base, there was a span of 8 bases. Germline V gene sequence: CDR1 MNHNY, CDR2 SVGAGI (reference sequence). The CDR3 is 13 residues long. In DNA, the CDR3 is TGTGCCAGCAGTCGGACGGAGAACACTGAAGCTTTCTTT. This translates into CASSRTENTEAFF.

The CDR3 is CASSHQNRGSGNTIYF. CDR3 coding DNA: TGCGCCAGCAGCCATCAAAACAGGGGCTCTGGAAACACCATATATTTT. The genes are TRBV4-3 and TRBJ1-3; 7 bases agree with TRBD1. Germline V gives CDR1 LGHNA, CDR2 YSLEER. The V gene end was trimmed by 3 bases and the J gene end by 0 bases; junction bases not matched to a gene: 5. The CDR3 covers 16 residues.

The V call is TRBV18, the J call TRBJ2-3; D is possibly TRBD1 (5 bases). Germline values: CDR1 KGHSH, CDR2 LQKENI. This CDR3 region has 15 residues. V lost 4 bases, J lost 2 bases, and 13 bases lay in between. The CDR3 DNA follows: TGTGCCAGCTCACTAGCCCAGGGTGACACAGATACGCAGTATTTT. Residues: CASSLAQGDTDTQYF.

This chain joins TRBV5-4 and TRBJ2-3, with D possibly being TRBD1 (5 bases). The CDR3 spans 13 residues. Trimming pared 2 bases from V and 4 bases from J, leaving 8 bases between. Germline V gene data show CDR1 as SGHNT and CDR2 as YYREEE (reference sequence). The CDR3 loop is CASSLDSADTQYF. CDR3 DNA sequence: TGTGCCAGCAGCTTAGACAGCGCAGATACGCAGTATTTT.

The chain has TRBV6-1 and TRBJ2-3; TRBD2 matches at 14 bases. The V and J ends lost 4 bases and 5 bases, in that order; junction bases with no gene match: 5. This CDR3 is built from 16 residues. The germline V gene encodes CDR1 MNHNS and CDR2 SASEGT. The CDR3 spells CASSGLGTSGGDTQYF. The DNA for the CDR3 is TGTGCCAGCAGTGGCCTCGGGACTAGCGGGGGAGATACGCAGTATTTT.